These T cell receptor beta chains were read from a single sample in a study of CD8 T cells in ankylosing spondylitis. TCRdb re-analysed the 5' RACE reads in MiXCR, keeping a single row per CDR3 protein. Found here are about 160,000 distinct CDR3 sequences, approximately 20% of them singletons; the top ten hold over 7%. The sequenced material came from blood, either unsorted or a sorted T cell fraction (not recorded which). These receptors came from a male donor with ankylosing spondylitis or in good health (not recorded which). The CDR3 runs from the conserved cysteine through the conserved F or W. A D gene is named only where the DNA matches it firmly. Size tells how often a clone was seen (once, few, many) or the class of an expanded clone, and some rows leave it out.

D gene	J gene	V gene	clone size	CDR3 protein	CDR3 DNA
.	TRBJ1-3	TRBV5-1	.	CASSPTGGNSGNTIYF	TGCGCCAGCAGCCCGACCGGTGGAAACTCTGGAAACACCATATATTTT
TRBD2	TRBJ2-1	TRBV6-1	few	CASSDGTSGYNEQFF	TGTGCCAGCAGTGATGGGACTAGCGGCTACAATGAGCAGTTCTTC
.	TRBJ2-7	TRBV12-3/TRBV12-4	.	CASSLLRRAASYEQYF	TGTGCCAGCAGTTTATTACGACGGGCCGCCTCCTACGAGCAGTACTTC
.	TRBJ1-1	TRBV29-1	many	CSVRRQRGTTDTEAFF	TGCAGCGTGAGGAGGCAGAGGGGAACAACGGACACTGAAGCTTTCTTT
TRBD2	TRBJ2-5	TRBV25-1	few	CASSDGRAKTQYF	TGTGCCAGCAGTGACGGGAGGGCGAAGACCCAGTACTTC
.	TRBJ1-1	TRBV5-1	many	CASSPGAGTEAFF	TGCGCCAGCAGCCCAGGGGCCGGCACTGAAGCTTTCTTT
TRBD1	TRBJ2-4	TRBV20-1	.	CSARRGQGAAKNIQYF	TGCAGTGCTAGAAGGGGACAGGGGGCGGCCAAAAACATTCAGTACTTC
.	TRBJ2-3	TRBV3-1	many	CASSHGGTSTDTQYF	TGTGCCAGCAGCCACGGCGGGACTAGCACAGATACGCAGTATTTT
.	TRBJ1-2	TRBV6-6	few	CASSYRDKDYGYTF	TGTGCCAGCAGTTATCGGGACAAAGACTATGGCTACACCTTC
.	TRBJ2-3	TRBV5-6	many	CASSLEKFRFTYTDTQYF	TGTGCCAGCAGCTTGGAGAAGTTCAGATTTACCTACACAGATACGCAGTATTTT
.	TRBJ1-1	TRBV5-1	many	CASSRGAPNEAFF	TGCGCCAGCAGCCGTGGAGCGCCTAATGAAGCTTTCTTT
.	TRBJ1-2	TRBV6-5	many	CASSYRTAFNYGYTF	TGTGCCAGCAGTTACAGGACAGCTTTTAACTATGGCTACACCTTC
TRBD1	TRBJ2-7	TRBV6-5	few	CASSYRPGQGPYEQYF	TGTGCCAGCAGTTACCGCCCGGGACAGGGCCCCTACGAGCAGTACTTC
.	TRBJ2-3	TRBV5-1	many	CASSLGKTRNTQYF	TGCGCCAGCAGCTTGGGAAAGACTAGGAATACGCAGTATTTT
TRBD1	TRBJ2-1	TRBV25-1	few	CASINDRDREVGRYNEQFF	TGTGCCAGCATCAACGACCGGGACAGGGAGGTGGGGAGGTACAATGAGCAGTTCTTC
.	TRBJ1-4	TRBV5-1	many	CASSPAGPHEKLFF	TGCGCCAGCAGCCCAGCAGGGCCCCATGAAAAACTGTTTTTT
.	TRBJ2-1	TRBV5-1	many	CASSSTGLNEQFF	TGCGCCAGCAGCTCGACTGGACTCAATGAGCAGTTCTTC
.	TRBJ2-3	TRBV2	few	CASSEDPDRLLRTDTQYF	TGTGCCAGCAGTGAAGACCCCGACAGGCTCCTCCGCACAGATACGCAGTATTTT
.	TRBJ2-5	TRBV4-1	many	CASSLRAGQTQYF	TGCGCCAGCAGCCTCCGAGCTGGGCAGACCCAGTACTTC
TRBD2	TRBJ2-1	TRBV20-1	many	CSAGGILSGSEDEQFF	TGCAGTGCAGGCGGAATACTAAGCGGGAGCGAAGATGAGCAGTTCTTC
.	TRBJ2-7	TRBV9	.	CASSVGPIGVLEQYF	TGTGCCAGCAGCGTAGGTCCGATTGGAGTCCTCGAGCAGTACTTC
.	TRBJ2-1	TRBV6-5	medium-sized	CASWAGADEQFF	TGTGCCAGCTGGGCGGGGGCCGATGAGCAGTTCTTC
.	TRBJ2-4	TRBV3-1	.	CASSRERSSGAKNIQYF	TGTGCCAGCAGCCGGGAACGGTCCTCGGGAGCCAAAAACATTCAGTACTTC
.	TRBJ2-2	TRBV20-1	many	CSARHSRGGTGELFF	TGCAGTGCTAGACATTCTAGGGGGGGGACCGGGGAGCTGTTTTTT
TRBD2	TRBJ2-2	TRBV27	many	CASKMGGYNGELFF	TGTGCCAGCAAAATGGGGGGGTATAACGGGGAGCTGTTTTTT
.	TRBJ1-1	TRBV29-1	.	CSVGIGGNTEAFF	TGCAGCGTTGGGATCGGGGGGAACACTGAAGCTTTCTTT
.	TRBJ1-6	TRBV20-1	many	CSASRDGIYNSPLHF	TGCAGTGCCTCGAGGGACGGAATTTATAATTCACCCCTCCACTTT
TRBD2	TRBJ2-7	TRBV28	.	CASSFFGRTPYEQYF	TGTGCCAGCAGTTTTTTCGGGAGGACGCCCTACGAGCAGTACTTC
.	TRBJ2-3	TRBV18	.	CASSPPSRTDAQYF	TGTGCCAGCTCACCACCTAGCCGCACAGATGCGCAGTATTTT
.	TRBJ1-1	TRBV12-3/TRBV12-4	many	CASSERVDTEAFF	TGTGCCAGCAGCGAAAGGGTGGACACTGAAGCTTTCTTT
.	TRBJ1-1	TRBV20-1	many	CSASQGGGTEAFF	TGCAGTGCCTCGCAGGGTGGGGGCACTGAAGCTTTCTTT
TRBD1	TRBJ1-1	TRBV4-2	.	CASSRQGSYTEAFF	TGTGCCAGCAGCCGACAGGGCTCGTACACTGAAGCTTTCTTT
TRBD1	TRBJ2-1	TRBV5-1	few	CASSGPGQASNEQFF	TGCGCCAGCAGCGGACCGGGACAGGCGTCGAATGAGCAGTTCTTC
.	TRBJ1-2	TRBV12-3/TRBV12-4	.	CASSFGDPRGYTF	TGTGCCAGCAGTTTTGGGGATCCGAGAGGCTACACCTTC
.	TRBJ2-7	TRBV7-8	many	CASSFLWDYTYEQYF	TGTGCCAGCAGCTTTTTGTGGGATTACACCTACGAGCAGTACTTC
.	TRBJ2-1	TRBV6-1	.	CASRTGPDSTMGQFF	TGTGCCAGCAGGACCGGACCCGATTCTACAATGGGGCAGTTCTTC
.	TRBJ2-2	TRBV10-3	many	CAIRDTGELFF	TGTGCCATCCGGGACACCGGGGAGCTGTTTTTT
TRBD1	TRBJ2-7	TRBV5-1	.	CASSFGQDHEQYF	TGCGCCAGCAGCTTCGGACAGGACCACGAGCAGTACTTC
TRBD1	TRBJ1-2	TRBV12-3/TRBV12-4	many	CASRRGRFYGYTF	TGTGCCAGCAGGAGGGGGCGCTTCTACGGCTACACCTTC
TRBD1	TRBJ2-5	TRBV5-1	.	CASSLGTGGWSKETQYF	TGCGCCAGCAGCTTAGGGACAGGGGGTTGGTCGAAAGAGACCCAGTACTTC
TRBD2	TRBJ2-3	TRBV7-8	.	CASSLTTSGTGTQYF	TGTGCCAGCAGCTTAACCACTAGCGGGACGGGTACGCAGTATTTT
.	TRBJ2-5	TRBV28	.	CASSSHRQGMVQETQYF	TGTGCCAGCAGCTCCCATCGGCAGGGGATGGTCCAAGAGACCCAGTACTTC
TRBD1	TRBJ2-1	TRBV5-1	many	CASSLGQGSYNEQFF	TGCGCCAGCAGCTTGGGACAGGGCTCCTACAATGAGCAGTTCTTC
.	TRBJ2-7	TRBV25-1	.	CASSESPQSSHEQYF	TGTGCCAGCAGTGAATCCCCACAGTCTTCCCACGAGCAGTACTTC
.	TRBJ1-5	TRBV3-1	.	CASSRGPGQPQHF	TGTGCCAGCAGTCGAGGACCGGGTCAGCCCCAGCATTTT
.	TRBJ2-7	TRBV5-1	.	CASSSAKTGLYEQYF	TGCGCCAGCAGCTCGGCGAAGACAGGCCTCTACGAGCAGTACTTC
.	TRBJ2-7	TRBV15	many	CATSRDGSYEQYF	TGTGCCACCAGCAGAGATGGTAGTTACGAGCAGTACTTC